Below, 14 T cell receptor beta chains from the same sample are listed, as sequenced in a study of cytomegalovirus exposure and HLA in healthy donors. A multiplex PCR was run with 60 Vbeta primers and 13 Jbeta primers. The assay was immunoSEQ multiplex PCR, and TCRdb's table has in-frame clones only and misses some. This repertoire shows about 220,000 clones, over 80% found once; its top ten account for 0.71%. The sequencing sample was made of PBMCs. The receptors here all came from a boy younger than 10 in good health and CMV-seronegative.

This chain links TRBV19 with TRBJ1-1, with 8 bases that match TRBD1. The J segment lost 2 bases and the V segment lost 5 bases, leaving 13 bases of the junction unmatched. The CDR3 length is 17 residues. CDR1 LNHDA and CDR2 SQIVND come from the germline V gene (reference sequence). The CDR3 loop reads CASSSPGQGGRNTEAFF. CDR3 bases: TGTGCCAGTAGTTCTCCAGGACAGGGTGGGAGAAACACTGAAGCTTTCTTT.

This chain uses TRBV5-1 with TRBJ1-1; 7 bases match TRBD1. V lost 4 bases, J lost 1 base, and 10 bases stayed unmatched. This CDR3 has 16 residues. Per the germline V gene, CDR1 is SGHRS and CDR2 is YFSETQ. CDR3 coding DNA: TGCGCCAGCAGCCGAGGGACAGTTAGCGGGAACACTGAAGCTTTCTTT. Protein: CASSRGTVSGNTEAFF.

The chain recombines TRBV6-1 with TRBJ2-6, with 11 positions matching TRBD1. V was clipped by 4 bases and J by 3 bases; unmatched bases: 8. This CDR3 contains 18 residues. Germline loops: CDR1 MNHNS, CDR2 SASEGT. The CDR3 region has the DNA TGTGCCAGCAGTGGCACCGGGACAGGGGGTGGTGGGGCCAACGTCCTGACTTTC. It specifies CASSGTGTGGGGANVLTF.

The DNA of the CDR3 is TGTGCCAGCAGCCCCCGGACTAGCGGGGATGTTGATTTCTTC. Amino acids: CASSPRTSGDVDFF. This rearrangement joins TRBV9 to TRBJ2-1; 12 bases are shared with TRBD2. V was clipped by 4 bases and J by 16 bases; unmatched bases: 12. The CDR3 length is 14 residues. Germline V CDR1 and CDR2: SGDLS, YYNGEE.

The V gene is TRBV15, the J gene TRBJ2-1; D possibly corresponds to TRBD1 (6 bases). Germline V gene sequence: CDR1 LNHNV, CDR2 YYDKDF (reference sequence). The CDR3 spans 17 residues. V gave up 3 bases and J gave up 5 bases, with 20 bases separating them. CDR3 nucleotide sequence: TGTGCCACCAGCAGTCCGGACAGACAATGGCCAAACAATGAGCAGTTCTTC. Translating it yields CATSSPDRQWPNNEQFF. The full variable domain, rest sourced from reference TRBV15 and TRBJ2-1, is DAMVIQNPRYQVTQFGKPVTLSCSQTLNHNVMYWYQQKSSQAPKLLFHYYDKDFNNEADTPDNFQSRRPNTSFCFLDIRSPGLGDTAMYLCATSSPDRQWPNNEQFFGPGTRLTVL.

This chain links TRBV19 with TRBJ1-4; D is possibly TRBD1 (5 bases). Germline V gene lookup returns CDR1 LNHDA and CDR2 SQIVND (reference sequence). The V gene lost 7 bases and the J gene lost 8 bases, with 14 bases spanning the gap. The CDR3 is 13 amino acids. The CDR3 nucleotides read TGTGCCAGTAACGGCCAGGGTTCGGAAAAACTGTTTTTT. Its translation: CASNGQGSEKLFF. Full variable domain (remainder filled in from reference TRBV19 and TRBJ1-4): DGGITQSPKYLFRKEGQNVTLSCEQNLNHDAMYWYRQDPGQGLRLIYYSQIVNDFQKGDIAEGYSVSREKKESFPLTVTSAQKNPTAFYLCASNGQGSEKLFFGSGTQLSVL.

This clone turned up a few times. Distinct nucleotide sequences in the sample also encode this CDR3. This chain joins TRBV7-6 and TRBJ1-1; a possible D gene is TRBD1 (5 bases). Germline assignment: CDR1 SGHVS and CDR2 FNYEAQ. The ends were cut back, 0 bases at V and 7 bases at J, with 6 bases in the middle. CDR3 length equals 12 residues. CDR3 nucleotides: TGTGCCAGCAGCTTAGCGGGGGGTGAAGCTTTCTTT. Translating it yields CASSLAGGEAFF.

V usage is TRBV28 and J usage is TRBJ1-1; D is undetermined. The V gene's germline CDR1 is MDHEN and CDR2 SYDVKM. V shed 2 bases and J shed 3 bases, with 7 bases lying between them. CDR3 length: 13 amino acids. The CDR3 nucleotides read TGTGCCAGCAGTTTAGCGGGGTACACTGAAGCTTTCTTT. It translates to CASSLAGYTEAFF. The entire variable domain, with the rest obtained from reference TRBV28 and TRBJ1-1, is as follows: DVKVTQSSRYLVKRTGEKVFLECVQDMDHENMFWYRQDPGLGLRLIYFSYDVKMKEKGDIPEGYSVSREKKERFSLILESASTNQTSMYLCASSLAGYTEAFFGQGTRLTVV.

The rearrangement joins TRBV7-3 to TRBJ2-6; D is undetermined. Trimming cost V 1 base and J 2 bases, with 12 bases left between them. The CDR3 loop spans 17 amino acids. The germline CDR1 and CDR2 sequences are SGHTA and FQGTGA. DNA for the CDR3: TGTGCCAGCAGCTTAATCGGCAGGTCCCCTGGGGCCAACGTCCTGACTTTC. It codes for CASSLIGRSPGANVLTF.

CDR3 protein: CASSSLSEEQYF. CDR3 bases: TGTGCCAGCAGTTCCCTGAGCGAAGAGCAGTACTTC. The rearrangement links TRBV27 to TRBJ2-7; no clear D gene. The V and J ends lost 4 bases and 7 bases respectively, with 11 bases between them. This CDR3 region has 12 residues. From germline, CDR1 is MNHEY and CDR2 SMNVEV (reference sequence).

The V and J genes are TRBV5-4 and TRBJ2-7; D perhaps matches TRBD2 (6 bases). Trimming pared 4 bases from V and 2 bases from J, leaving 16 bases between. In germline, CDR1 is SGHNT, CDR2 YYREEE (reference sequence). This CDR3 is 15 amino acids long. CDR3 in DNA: TGTGCCAGCAGCCCGACTCCGGGGGTAGCCTACGAGCAGTACTTC. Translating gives CASSPTPGVAYEQYF.

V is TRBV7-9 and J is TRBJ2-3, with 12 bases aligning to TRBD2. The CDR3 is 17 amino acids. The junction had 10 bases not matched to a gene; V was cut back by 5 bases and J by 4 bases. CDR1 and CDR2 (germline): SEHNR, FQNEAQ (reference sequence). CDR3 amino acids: CASSLGLAGGPADTQYF. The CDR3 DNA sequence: TGTGCCAGCAGCCTCGGGCTAGCGGGGGGGCCCGCAGATACGCAGTATTTT. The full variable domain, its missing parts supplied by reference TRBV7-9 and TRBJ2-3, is DTGVSQNPRHKITKRGQNVTFRCDPISEHNRLYWYRQTLGQGPEFLTYFQNEAQLEKSRLLSDRFSAERPKGSFSTLEIQRTEQGDSAMYLCASSLGLAGGPADTQYFGPGTRLTVL.

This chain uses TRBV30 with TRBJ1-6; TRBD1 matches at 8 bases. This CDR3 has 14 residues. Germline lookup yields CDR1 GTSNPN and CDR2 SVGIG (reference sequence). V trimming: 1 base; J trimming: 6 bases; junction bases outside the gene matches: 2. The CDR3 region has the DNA TGTGCCTGGAGTGGGGACAGGCTTAATTCACCCCTCCACTTT. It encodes CAWSGDRLNSPLHF.

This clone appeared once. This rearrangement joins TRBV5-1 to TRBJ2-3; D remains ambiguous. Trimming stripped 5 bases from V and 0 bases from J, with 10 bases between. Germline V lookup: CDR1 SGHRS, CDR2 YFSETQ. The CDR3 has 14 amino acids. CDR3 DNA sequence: TGCGCCAGCAGTGCACAGAGTAGCACAGATACGCAGTATTTT. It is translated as CASSAQSSTDTQYF.